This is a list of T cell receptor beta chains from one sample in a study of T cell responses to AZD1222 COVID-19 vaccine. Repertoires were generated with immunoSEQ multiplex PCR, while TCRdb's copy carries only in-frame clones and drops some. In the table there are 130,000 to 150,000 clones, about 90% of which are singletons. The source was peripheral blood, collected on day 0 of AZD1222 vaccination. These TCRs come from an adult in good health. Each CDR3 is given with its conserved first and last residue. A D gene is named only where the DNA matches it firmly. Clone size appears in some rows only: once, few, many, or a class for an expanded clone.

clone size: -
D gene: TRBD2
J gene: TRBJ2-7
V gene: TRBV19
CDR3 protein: CASRLAEGAYEQYF
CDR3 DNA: TGTGCCAGTAGGCTAGCGGAGGGAGCCTACGAGCAGTACTTC

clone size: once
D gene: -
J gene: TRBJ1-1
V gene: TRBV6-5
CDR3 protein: CASSPGVEYTEAFF
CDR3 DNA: TGTGCCAGCAGCCCAGGGGTCGAGTACACTGAAGCTTTCTTT

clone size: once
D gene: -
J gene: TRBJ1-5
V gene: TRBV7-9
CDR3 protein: CASSSGHISNQPQHF
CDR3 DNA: TGTGCCAGCAGCTCCGGACATATATCCAATCAGCCCCAGCATTTT

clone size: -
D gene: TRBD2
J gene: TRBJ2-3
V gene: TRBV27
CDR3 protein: CASSPWGGRANTDTQYF
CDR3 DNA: TGTGCCAGCAGCCCCTGGGGCGGGAGGGCCAATACAGATACGCAGTATTTT

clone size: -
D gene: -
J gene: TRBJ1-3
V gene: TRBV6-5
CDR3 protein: CASIGQNRNTIYF
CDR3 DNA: TGTGCCAGCATCGGACAGAATCGGAACACCATATATTTT

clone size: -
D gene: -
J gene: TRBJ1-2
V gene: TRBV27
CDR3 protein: CASNRAGAREGYTF
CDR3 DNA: TGTGCCAGCAACCGGGCAGGGGCAAGGGAGGGCTACACCTTC

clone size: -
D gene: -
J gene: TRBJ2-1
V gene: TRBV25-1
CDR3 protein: CASSERRTPSYYNEQFF
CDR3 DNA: TGTGCCAGCAGTGAGAGACGGACCCCCAGTTACTACAATGAGCAGTTCTTC

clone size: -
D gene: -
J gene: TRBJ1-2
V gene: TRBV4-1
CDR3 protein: CASSQVLTNYGYTF
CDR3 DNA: TGCGCCAGCAGCCAAGTACTGACGAACTATGGCTACACCTTC

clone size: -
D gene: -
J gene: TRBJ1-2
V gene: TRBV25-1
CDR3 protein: CASREGYGYTF
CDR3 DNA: TGTGCCAGCAGAGAAGGTTACGGCTACACCTTC

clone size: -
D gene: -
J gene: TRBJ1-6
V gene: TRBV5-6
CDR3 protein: CASSSWGSLGSPLHF
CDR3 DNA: TGTGCCAGCAGCTCGTGGGGCTCTTTAGGCTCACCCCTCCACTTT

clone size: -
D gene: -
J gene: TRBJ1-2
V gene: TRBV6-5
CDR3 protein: CASSSTVYGYTF
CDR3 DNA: TGTGCCAGCAGCTCGACAGTGTATGGCTACACCTTC

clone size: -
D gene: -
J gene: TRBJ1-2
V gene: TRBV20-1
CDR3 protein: CSAPGTYGYTF
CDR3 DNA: TGCAGTGCCCCCGGTACCTATGGCTACACCTTC

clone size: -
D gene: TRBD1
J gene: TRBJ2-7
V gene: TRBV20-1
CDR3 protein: CSATTGVEQYF
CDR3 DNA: TGCAGTGCCACCACAGGGGTCGAGCAGTACTTC

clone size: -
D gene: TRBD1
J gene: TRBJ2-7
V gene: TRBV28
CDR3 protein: CASKLPGQGNEQYF
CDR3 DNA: TGTGCCAGCAAACTCCCGGGACAGGGTAACGAGCAGTACTTC

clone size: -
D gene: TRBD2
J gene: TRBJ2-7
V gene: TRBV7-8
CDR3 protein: CASSPRTSLIYEQYF
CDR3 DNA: TGTGCCAGCAGCCCCAGGACTAGCTTAATCTACGAGCAGTACTTC

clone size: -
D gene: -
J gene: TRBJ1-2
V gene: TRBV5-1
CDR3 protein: CASSLVPGAKGYTF
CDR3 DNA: TGCGCCAGCAGCTTGGTCCCGGGGGCGAAAGGCTACACCTTC

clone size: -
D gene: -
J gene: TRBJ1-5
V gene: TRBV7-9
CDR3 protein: CASSLGGDNQPQHF
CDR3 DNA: TGTGCCAGCAGCTTAGGGGGAGACAATCAGCCCCAGCATTTT

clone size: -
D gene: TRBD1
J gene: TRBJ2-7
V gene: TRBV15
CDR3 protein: CATSRERTGTYEQYF
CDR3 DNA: TGTGCCACCAGCAGAGAGAGGACAGGGACCTACGAGCAGTACTTC